Listed below are T cell receptor beta chains from one sample, sequenced in a study of response to subunit inactivated influenza vaccine. TCRdb redid the calling of the RT-PCR reads with MiXCR, one entry per CDR3 protein. The sample shows over 400,000 distinct CDR3 sequences, over 10% of them seen only once. This sample comprised PBMCs from blood, obtained 40 to 50 days after vaccination. The receptors shown here come from a man aged 45 to 65 who received an inactivated influenza vaccine. Both conserved end residues are part of each CDR3. The D gene is left open where the match is weak. The size field is filled for only some rows; it gives once, few, many or a size class.

CDR3aa | CDR3nt | v_gene | d_gene | j_gene | abundance
CASQLGDGYHEQFF | TGTGCCAGCCAACTAGGGGATGGGTATCATGAGCAGTTCTTC | TRBV10-3 | - | TRBJ2-1 | few
CSASSGTVSNQPQHF | TGCAGTGCTTCCTCCGGGACGGTTAGCAATCAGCCCCAGCATTTT | TRBV20-1 | - | TRBJ1-5 | -
CSARDPRTGGSGELFF | TGCAGTGCTAGAGATCCTCGGACAGGGGGCTCCGGGGAGCTGTTTTTT | TRBV20-1 | TRBD1 | TRBJ2-2 | few
CASSRQGPNMGANVLTF | TGTGCCAGCAGTCGACAGGGTCCTAACATGGGGGCCAACGTCCTGACTTTC | TRBV6-1 | TRBD1 | TRBJ2-6 | -
CASSQEPLTSGVLHTDTQYF | TGCGCCAGCAGCCAAGAACCTCTGACTAGCGGGGTGCTACACACAGATACGCAGTATTTT | TRBV4-1 | TRBD2 | TRBJ2-3 | -
CASSLGLASPRRYEQFF | TGTGCCAGCAGCTTAGGGTTGGCTAGCCCCCGTCGCTATGAGCAGTTCTTC | TRBV13 | - | TRBJ2-1 | -
CASSVLGDSTDTQYF | TGTGCCAGCAGCGTCTTGGGGGATTCGACAGATACGCAGTATTTT | TRBV7-3 | - | TRBJ2-3 | many
CSARQALSGRAEYNEQFF | TGCAGTGCAAGACAGGCGCTGAGCGGGAGGGCCGAATACAATGAGCAGTTCTTC | TRBV20-1 | TRBD2 | TRBJ2-1 | many
CASSLKGSGTRGTGELFF | TGTGCCAGCAGCCTAAAGGGATCCGGGACTAGAGGCACCGGGGAGCTGTTTTTT | TRBV7-8 | TRBD2 | TRBJ2-2 | -
CASSQKSGTSGRLNEQFF | TGTGCCAGCAGCCAGAAAAGCGGCACTAGCGGGAGGTTAAATGAGCAGTTCTTC | TRBV7-8 | TRBD2 | TRBJ2-1 | -
CASSQVWQGIPPYEQYF | TGCGCCAGCAGCCAAGTCTGGCAGGGAATCCCCCCCTACGAGCAGTACTTC | TRBV4-1 | - | TRBJ2-7 | -
CASSFRTIQAKNIQYF | TGTGCCAGCAGCTTCCGGACTATCCAAGCCAAAAACATTCAGTACTTC | TRBV5-8 | - | TRBJ2-4 | -
CASSKVTNYGYTF | TGTGCCAGCAGCAAGGTTACTAACTATGGCTACACCTTC | TRBV28 | - | TRBJ1-2 | -
CASSLGGGARTDTQYF | TGTGCCAGCAGCTTAGGCGGGGGGGCCCGGACAGATACGCAGTATTTT | TRBV7-8 | TRBD2 | TRBJ2-3 | many
CASSPTDGAYGYTF | TGTGCCAGCAGCCCCACTGACGGGGCCTATGGCTACACCTTC | TRBV6-1 | - | TRBJ1-2 | few
CASSPYGTNSYEQYF | TGTGCCAGCTCACCATACGGGACTAACTCCTACGAGCAGTACTTC | TRBV18 | TRBD2 | TRBJ2-7 | -
CSAQASSTDTQYF | TGCAGCGCTCAAGCATCTAGCACAGATACGCAGTATTTT | TRBV29-1 | - | TRBJ2-3 | few
CASSPWTGGDSDQPQHF | TGTGCCAGCAGTCCCTGGACAGGGGGGGACTCGGATCAGCCCCAGCATTTT | TRBV28 | TRBD1 | TRBJ1-5 | -